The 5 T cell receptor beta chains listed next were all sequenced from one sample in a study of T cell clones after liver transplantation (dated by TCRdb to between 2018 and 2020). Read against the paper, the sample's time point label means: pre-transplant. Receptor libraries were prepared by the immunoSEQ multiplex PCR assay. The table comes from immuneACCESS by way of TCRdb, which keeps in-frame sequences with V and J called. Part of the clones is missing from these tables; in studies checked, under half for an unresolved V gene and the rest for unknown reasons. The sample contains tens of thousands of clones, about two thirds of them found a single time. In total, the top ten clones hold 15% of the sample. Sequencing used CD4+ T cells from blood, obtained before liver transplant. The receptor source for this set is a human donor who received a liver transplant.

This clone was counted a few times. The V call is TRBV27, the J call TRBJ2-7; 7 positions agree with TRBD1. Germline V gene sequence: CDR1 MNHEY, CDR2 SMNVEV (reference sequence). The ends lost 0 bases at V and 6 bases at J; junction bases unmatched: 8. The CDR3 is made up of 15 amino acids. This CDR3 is CASSLSRGPVGEQYF. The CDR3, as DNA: TGTGCCAGCAGTTTATCGAGGGGGCCGGTGGGCGAGCAGTACTTC.

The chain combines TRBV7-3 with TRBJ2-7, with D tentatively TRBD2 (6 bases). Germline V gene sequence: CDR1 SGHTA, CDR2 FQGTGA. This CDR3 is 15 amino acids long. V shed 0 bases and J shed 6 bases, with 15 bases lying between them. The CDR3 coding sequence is TGTGCCAGCAGCTTAACTCGGGGGAGACGCTCCGAGCAGTACTTC. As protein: CASSLTRGRRSEQYF.

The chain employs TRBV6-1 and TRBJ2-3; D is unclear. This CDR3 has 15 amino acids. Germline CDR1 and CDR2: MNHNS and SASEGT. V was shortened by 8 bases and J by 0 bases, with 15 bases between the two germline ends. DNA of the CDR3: TGTGCCAGCCTTGAGGCCCAAGCGAGCACAGATACGCAGTATTTT. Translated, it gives CASLEAQASTDTQYF.

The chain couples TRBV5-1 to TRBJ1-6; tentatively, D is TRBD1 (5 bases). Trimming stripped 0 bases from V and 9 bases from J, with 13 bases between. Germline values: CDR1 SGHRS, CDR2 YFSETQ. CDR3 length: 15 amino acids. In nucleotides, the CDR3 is TGCGCCAGCAGCTTGGGACAGTCCCTAGGTTCACCCCTCCACTTT. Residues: CASSLGQSLGSPLHF.

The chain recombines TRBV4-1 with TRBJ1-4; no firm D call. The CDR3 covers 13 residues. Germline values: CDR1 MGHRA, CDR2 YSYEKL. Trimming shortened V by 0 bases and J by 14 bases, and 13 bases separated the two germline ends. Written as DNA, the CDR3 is TGCGCCAGCAGCCAAGACAGGCCCACTCGCCTGTTTTTT. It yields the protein CASSQDRPTRLFF.